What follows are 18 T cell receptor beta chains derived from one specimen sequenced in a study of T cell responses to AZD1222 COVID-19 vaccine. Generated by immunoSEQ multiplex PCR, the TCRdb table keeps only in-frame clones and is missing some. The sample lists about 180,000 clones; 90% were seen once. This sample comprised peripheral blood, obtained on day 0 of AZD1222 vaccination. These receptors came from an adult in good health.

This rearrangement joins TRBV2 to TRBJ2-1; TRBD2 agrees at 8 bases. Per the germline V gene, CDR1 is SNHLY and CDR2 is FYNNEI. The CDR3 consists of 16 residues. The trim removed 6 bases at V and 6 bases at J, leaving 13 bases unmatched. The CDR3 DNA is TGTGCCAGCAGCCAAGCCAGCGGGGGAGCCGGCAATGAGCAGTTCTTC. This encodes CASSQASGGAGNEQFF.

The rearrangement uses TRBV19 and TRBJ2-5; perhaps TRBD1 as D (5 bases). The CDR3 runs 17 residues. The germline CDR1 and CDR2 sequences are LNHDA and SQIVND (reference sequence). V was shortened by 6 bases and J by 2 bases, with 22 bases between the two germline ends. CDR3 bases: TGTGCCAGTAGAAGTATTTGGGGTGGGGCAGATCAAGAGACCCAGTACTTC. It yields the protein CASRSIWGGADQETQYF.

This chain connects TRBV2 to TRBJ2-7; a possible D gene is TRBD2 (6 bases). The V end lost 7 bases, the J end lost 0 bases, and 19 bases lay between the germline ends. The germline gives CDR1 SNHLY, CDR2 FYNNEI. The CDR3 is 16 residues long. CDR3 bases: TGTGCCAGCACGTCGCTGGAGGGTGGGGCCTCCTACGAGCAGTACTTC. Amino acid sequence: CASTSLEGGASYEQYF.

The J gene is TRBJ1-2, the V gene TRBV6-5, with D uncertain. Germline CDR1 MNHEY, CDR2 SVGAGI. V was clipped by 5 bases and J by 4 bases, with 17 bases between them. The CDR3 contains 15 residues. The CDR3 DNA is TGTGCCAGCAGTCAGAATCGAAAGACGGGCTATGGCTACACCTTC. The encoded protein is CASSQNRKTGYGYTF.

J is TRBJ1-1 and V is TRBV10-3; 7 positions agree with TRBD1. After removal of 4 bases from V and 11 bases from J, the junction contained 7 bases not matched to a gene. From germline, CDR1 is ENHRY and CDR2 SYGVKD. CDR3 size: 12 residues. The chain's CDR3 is CAISGDRDEAFF. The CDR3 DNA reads TGTGCCATCAGTGGAGACAGGGACGAGGCTTTCTTT.

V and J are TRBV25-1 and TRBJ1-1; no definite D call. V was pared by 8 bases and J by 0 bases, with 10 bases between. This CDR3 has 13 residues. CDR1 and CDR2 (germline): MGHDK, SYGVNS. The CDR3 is CASAVAVNTEAFF. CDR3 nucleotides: TGTGCCAGCGCTGTAGCGGTGAACACTGAAGCTTTCTTT.

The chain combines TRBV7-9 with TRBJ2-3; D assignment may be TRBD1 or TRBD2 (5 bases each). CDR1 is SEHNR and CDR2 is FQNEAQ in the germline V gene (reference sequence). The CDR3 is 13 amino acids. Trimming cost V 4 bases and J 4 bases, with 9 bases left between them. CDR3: CASSSPGPDTQYF. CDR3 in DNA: TGTGCCAGCAGCTCGCCGGGGCCAGATACGCAGTATTTT. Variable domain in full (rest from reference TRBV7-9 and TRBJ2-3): DTGVSQNPRHKITKRGQNVTFRCDPISEHNRLYWYRQTLGQGPEFLTYFQNEAQLEKSRLLSDRFSAERPKGSFSTLEIQRTEQGDSAMYLCASSSPGPDTQYFGPGTRLTVL.

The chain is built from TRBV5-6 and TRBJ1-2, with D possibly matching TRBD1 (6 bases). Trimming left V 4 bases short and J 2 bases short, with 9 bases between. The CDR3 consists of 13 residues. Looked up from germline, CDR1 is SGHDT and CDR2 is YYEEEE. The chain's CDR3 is CASSPGQNYGYTF. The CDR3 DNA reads TGTGCCAGCAGCCCGGGACAAAACTATGGCTACACCTTC.

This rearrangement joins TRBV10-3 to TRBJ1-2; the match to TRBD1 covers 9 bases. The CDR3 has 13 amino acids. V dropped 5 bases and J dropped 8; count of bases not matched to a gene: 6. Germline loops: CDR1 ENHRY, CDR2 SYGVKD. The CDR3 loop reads CAISRDREGGYTF. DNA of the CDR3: TGTGCCATCAGTAGGGACAGGGAGGGAGGCTACACCTTC.

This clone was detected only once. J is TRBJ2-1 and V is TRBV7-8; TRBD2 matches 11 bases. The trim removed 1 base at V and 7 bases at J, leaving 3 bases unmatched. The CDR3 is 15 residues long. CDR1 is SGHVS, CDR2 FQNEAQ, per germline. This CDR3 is CASSLVAGGLNEQFF. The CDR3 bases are TGTGCCAGCAGCTTAGTAGCGGGGGGGTTAAATGAGCAGTTCTTC. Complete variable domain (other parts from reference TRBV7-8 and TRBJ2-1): GAGVSQSPRYKVAKRGQDVALRCDPISGHVSLFWYQQALGQGPEFLTYFQNEAQLDKSGLPSDRFFAERPEGSVSTLKIQRTQQEDSAVYLCASSLVAGGLNEQFFGPGTRLTVL.

Here the CDR3 DNA reads TGTGCCAGCAGCCAAGGTCACAGGGGAAGCGGCTACACCTTC. Protein product: CASSQGHRGSGYTF. V usage is TRBV3-1 (or the pseudogene TRBV3-2) and J usage is TRBJ1-2, with 7 positions matching TRBD1. This CDR3 region has 14 residues. The germline V gene has CDR1 LGHDT and CDR2 YNNKEL (reference sequence). Germline trimming cut 1 base from V and 8 bases from J; bases unmatched to any gene: 7.

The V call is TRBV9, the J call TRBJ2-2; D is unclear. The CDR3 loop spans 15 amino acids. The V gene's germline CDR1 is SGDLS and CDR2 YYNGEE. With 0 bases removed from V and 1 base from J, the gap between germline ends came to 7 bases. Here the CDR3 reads CASSVGMRNTGELFF. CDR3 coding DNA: TGTGCCAGCAGCGTAGGAATGAGGAACACCGGGGAGCTGTTTTTT.

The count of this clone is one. The CDR3 DNA reads as TGTGCCAGCAGTTCCAACCAAGAGACCCAGTACTTC. Translating gives CASSSNQETQYF. This chain links TRBV12-3 or TRBV12-4 with TRBJ2-5; unclear D gene. The germline V and J ends were trimmed by 4 bases and 0 bases, with 3 bases remaining between them. This CDR3 region has 12 residues.

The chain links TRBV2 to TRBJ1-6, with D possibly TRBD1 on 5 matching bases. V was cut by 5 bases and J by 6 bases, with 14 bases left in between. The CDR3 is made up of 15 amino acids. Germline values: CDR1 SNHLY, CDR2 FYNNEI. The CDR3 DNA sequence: TGTGCCAGCAGTTTCCCCGGGGGAGGTAATTCACCCCTCCACTTT. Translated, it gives CASSFPGGGNSPLHF.

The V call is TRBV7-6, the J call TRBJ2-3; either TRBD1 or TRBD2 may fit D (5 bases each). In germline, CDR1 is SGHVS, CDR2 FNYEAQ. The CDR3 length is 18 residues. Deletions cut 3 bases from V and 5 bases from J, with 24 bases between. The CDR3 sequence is CASSLAAPGPLRQDTQYF. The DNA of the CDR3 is TGTGCCAGCAGCTTGGCAGCGCCGGGACCGCTCAGGCAAGATACGCAGTATTTT.

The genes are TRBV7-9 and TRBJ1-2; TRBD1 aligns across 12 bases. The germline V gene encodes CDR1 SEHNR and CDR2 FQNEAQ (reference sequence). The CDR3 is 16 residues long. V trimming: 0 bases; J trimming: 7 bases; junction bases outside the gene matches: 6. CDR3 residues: CASSLAQGQGALGYTF. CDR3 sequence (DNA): TGTGCCAGCAGCTTAGCGCAGGGACAGGGGGCGCTTGGCTACACCTTC.

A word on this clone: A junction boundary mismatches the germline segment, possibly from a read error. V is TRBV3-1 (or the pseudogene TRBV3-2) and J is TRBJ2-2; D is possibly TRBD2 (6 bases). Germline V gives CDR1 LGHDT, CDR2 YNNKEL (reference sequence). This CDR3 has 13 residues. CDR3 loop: CASNSPPGGALFF. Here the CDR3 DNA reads TGTGCCAGCAACTCCCCTCCCGGCGGGGCGCTGTTTTTT.

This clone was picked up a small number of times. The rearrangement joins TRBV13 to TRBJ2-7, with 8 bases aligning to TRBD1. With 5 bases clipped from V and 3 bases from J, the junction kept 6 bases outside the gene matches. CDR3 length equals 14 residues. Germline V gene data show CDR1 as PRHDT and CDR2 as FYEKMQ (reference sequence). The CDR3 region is CASSTRQGSYEQYF. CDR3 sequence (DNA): TGTGCCAGCAGCACCCGACAGGGGAGCTACGAGCAGTACTTC.